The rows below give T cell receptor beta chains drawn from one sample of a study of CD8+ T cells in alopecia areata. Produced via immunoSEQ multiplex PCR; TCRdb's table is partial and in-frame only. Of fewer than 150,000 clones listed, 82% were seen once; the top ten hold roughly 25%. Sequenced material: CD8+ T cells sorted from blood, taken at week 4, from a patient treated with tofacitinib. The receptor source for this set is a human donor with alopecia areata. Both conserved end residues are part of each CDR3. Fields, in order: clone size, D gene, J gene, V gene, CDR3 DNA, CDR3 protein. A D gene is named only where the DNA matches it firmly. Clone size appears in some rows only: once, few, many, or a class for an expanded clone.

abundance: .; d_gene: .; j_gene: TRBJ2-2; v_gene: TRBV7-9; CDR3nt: TGTGCCAGCAGCTTAGTGGGCCCGCCAACCGGGGAGCTGTTTTTT; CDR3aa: CASSLVGPPTGELFF
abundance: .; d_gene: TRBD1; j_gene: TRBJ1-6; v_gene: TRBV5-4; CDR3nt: TGTGCCAGCAGCTCCCGGGACAGGGATAATTCACCCCTCCACTTT; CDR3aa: CASSSRDRDNSPLHF
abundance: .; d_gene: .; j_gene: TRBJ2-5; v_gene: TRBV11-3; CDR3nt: TGTGCCAGCAGCTCAGGCGTGAGGGGTTACCAAGAGACCCAGTACTTC; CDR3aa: CASSSGVRGYQETQYF
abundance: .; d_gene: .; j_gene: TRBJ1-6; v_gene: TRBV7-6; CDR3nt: TGTGCCAGCAGCTTAGCGGGGGTGGGCAATTCACCCCTCCACTTT; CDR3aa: CASSLAGVGNSPLHF
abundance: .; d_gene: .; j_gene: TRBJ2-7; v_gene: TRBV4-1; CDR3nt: TGCGCCAGCCGACTCCGGGACAACTCCTACGAGCAGTACTTC; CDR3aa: CASRLRDNSYEQYF
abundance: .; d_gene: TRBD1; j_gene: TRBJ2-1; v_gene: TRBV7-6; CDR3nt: TGTGCCAGCAGCTATCAGGGGGCTTGGGGCAATGAGCAGTTCTTC; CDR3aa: CASSYQGAWGNEQFF
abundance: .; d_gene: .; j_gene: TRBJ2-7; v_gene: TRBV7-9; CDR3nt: TGTGCCAGCAGCTTAGAGGCCAACGAGCAGTACTTC; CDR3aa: CASSLEANEQYF
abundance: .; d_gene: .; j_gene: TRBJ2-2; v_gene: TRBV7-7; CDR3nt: TGTGCTAGCAGCTTATGGGGAGGGACACCGAACACCGGGGAGCTGTTTTTT; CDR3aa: CASSLWGGTPNTGELFF
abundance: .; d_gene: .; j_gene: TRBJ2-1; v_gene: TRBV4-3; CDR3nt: TGCGCCAGCAGCCAAGATTCGAAGTCCTCCTACAATGAGCAGTTCTTC; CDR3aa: CASSQDSKSSYNEQFF
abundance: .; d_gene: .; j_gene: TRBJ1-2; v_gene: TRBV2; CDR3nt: TGTGCCAGCAGCAGATCGGCAGGCTACACCTTC; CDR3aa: CASSRSAGYTF
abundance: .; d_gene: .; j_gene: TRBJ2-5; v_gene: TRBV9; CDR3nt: TGTGCCAGCAGCGACGGGGTATTCCAAGAGACCCAGTACTTC; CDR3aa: CASSDGVFQETQYF
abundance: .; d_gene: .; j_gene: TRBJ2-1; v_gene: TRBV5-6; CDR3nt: TGTGCCAGCAGCTTGGGCAGGGGAGGTCTCAATGAGCAGTTCTTC; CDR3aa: CASSLGRGGLNEQFF
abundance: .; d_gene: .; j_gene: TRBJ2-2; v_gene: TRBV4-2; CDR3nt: TGTGCCAGCAGCGACACAAGCACCGGGGAGCTGTTTTTT; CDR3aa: CASSDTSTGELFF
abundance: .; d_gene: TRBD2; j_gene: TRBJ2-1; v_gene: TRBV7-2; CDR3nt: TGTGCCAGCAGTCGACTAGCGGGGGGAAATGAGCAGTTCTTC; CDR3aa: CASSRLAGGNEQFF
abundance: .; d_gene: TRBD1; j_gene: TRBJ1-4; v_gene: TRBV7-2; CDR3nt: TGTGCCAGCAGCTTAAACAGGGGAGGAAAACTGTTTTTT; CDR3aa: CASSLNRGGKLFF
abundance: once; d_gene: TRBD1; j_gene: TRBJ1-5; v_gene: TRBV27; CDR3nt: TGTGCCAGCAGTCCTGGGACAGGGGGCAATCAGCCCCAGCATTTT; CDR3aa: CASSPGTGGNQPQHF
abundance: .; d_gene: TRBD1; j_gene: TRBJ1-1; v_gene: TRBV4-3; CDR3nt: TGCGCCAGCAGCCAAGTCCCGGGACAGGGACCGAACACTGAAGCTTTCTTT; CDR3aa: CASSQVPGQGPNTEAFF
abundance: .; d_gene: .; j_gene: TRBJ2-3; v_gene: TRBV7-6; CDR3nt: TGTGCCAGCAGCTTAGGGGTGGCACTAGGAACCACAGATACGCAGTATTTT; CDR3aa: CASSLGVALGTTDTQYF
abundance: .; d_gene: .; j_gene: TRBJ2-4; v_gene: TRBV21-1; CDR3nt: TGTGCCAGCAGCAAAGAGCAGAAAGGGTACAGGAAAAACATTCAGTACTTC; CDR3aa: CASSKEQKGYRKNIQYF
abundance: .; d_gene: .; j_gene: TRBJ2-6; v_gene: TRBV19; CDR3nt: TGTGCCAGTAGTAACCACACAGGGACGCGCACCTCTGGGGCCAACGTCCTGACTTTC; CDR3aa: CASSNHTGTRTSGANVLTF
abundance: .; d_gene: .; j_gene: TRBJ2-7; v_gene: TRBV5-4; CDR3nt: TGTGCCAGCAGCTTGGAAGGAAGTCCCTACGAGCAGTACTTC; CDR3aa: CASSLEGSPYEQYF
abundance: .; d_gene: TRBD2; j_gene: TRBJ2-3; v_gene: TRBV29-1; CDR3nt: TGCAGCGTAGCGATAGCGGGGGAGGCAGATACGCAGTATTTT; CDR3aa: CSVAIAGEADTQYF
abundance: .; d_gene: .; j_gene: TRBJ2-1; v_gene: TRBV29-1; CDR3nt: TGCAGCGTTCGGCTTCGGGACCGCGGCTTATTAAATTTCTACAATGAGCAGTTCTTC; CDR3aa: CSVRLRDRGLLNFYNEQFF
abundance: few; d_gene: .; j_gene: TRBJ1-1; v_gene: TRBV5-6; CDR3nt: TGTGCCAGCAGCTTACGCCGGGACGGTATGAACACTGAAGCTTTCTTT; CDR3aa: CASSLRRDGMNTEAFF
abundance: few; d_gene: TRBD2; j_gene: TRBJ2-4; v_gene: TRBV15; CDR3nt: TGTGCCACCAGCAGGGGACTAGCGGGGGGCTCAGAGCTGTACTTC; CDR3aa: CATSRGLAGGSELYF
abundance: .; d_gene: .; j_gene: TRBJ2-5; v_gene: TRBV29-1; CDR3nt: TGCAGCGTACAGTACCAAGAGACCCAGTACTTC; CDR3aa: CSVQYQETQYF
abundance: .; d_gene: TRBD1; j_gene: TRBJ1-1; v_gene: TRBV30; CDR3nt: TGTGCCTGGAGGATGGACAGGAGGGCTGAAGCTTTCTTT; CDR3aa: CAWRMDRRAEAFF
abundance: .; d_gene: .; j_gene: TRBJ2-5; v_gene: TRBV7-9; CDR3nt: TGTGCCAGCAGCCCGAACGACGGGGTAATGGGGACCCAGTACTTC; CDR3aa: CASSPNDGVMGTQYF
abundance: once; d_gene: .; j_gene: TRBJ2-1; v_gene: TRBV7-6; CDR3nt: TGTGCCAGCAGCTCGGGACCGCGGGATGAGCAGTTCTTC; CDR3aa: CASSSGPRDEQFF
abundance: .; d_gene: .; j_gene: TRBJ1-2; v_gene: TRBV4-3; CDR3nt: TGCGCCAGCAGCCCAGCTAGTGAAGGGAACTATGGCTACACCTTC; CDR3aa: CASSPASEGNYGYTF
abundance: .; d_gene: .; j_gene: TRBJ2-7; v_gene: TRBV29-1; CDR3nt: TGCAGCGTTGAGACCCCAGGGTCTGATAGCTCCTACGAGCAGTACTTC; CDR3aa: CSVETPGSDSSYEQYF
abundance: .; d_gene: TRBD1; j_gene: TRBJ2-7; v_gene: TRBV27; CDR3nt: TGTGCCAGCAGCTACAGGGGTCCAAACCACGAGCAGTACTTC; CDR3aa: CASSYRGPNHEQYF
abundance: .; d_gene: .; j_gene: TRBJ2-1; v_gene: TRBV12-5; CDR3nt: TGTGCTAGTGGTTTGGTACTCTCAGGGAGCTCCTACAATGAGCAGTTCTTC; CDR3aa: CASGLVLSGSSYNEQFF
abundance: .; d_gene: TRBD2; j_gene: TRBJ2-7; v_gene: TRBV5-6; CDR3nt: TGTGCCAGCAGCTCCGTGACGATTCAGCGGGGGGCCCCCTACGAGCAGTACTTC; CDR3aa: CASSSVTIQRGAPYEQYF
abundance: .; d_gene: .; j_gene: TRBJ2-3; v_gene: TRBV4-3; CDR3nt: TGCGCCAGCAGCCAAGAATGGGCCGACACAGATACGCAGTATTTT; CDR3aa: CASSQEWADTDTQYF
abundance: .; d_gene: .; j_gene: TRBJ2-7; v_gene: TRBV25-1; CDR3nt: TGTGCCAGCAGTGGCCGGGACACCTACTACGAGCAGTACTTC; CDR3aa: CASSGRDTYYEQYF
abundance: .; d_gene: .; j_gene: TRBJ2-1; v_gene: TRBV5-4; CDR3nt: TGTGCCAGCAGCCTGTGGGAGAATGAGCAGTTCTTC; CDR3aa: CASSLWENEQFF
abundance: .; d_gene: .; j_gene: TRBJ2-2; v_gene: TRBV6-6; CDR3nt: TGTGCCAGCAGTTACTCTCCCGGGATCGGGGAGCTGTTTTTT; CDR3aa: CASSYSPGIGELFF
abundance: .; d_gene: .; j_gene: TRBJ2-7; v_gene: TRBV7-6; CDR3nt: TGTGCCAGCAGCCCCCAACCCCCGGACGAGCAGTACTTC; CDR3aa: CASSPQPPDEQYF
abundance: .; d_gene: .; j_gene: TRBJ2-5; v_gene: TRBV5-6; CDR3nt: TGTGCCAGCAGCTCGCCAGACCGGCCACGTAGCAGGACCCAGTACTTC; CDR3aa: CASSSPDRPRSRTQYF
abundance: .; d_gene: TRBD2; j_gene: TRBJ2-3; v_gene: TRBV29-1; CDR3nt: TGCAGCGCTGGGGAGGGTGGACCCCAGTATTTT; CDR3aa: CSAGEGGPQYF
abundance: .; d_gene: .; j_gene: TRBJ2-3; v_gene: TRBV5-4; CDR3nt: TGTGCCAGCAGCTCAAGGATGGCAGGGAGCACAGATACGCAGTATTTT; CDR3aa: CASSSRMAGSTDTQYF
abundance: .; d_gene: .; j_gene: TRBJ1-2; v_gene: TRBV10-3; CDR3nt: TGTGCCACCCAGGGGTCCGATGGCTACACCTTC; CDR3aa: CATQGSDGYTF
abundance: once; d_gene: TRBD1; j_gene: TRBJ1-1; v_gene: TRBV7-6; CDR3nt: TGTGCCAGCAGCTCGAGGACAGGAAACACTGAAGCTTTCTTT; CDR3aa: CASSSRTGNTEAFF
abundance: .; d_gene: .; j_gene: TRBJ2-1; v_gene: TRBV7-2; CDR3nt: TGTGCCAGCAGCTTAGGGATTAGCACCTACAATGAGCAGTTCTTC; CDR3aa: CASSLGISTYNEQFF
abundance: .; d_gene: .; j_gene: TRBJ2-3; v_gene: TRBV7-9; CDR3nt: TGTGCCAGCAGCTTAGCGCGCTACCACACAGATACGCAGTATTTT; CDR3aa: CASSLARYHTDTQYF
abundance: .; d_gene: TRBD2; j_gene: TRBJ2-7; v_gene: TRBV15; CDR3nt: TGTGCCACCAGCATACTTCCGGGACTAGCGGGCTACGAGCAGTACTTC; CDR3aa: CATSILPGLAGYEQYF
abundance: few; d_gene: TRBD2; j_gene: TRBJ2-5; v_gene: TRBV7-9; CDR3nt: TGTGCCAGCAGCCCCCGCCGAAGCGGGGGGGAACAAGAGACCCAGTACTTC; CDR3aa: CASSPRRSGGEQETQYF
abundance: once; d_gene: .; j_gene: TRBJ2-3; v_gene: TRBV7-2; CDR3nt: TGTGCCAGCAGCTTACGCTACCAGCCAGCAGATACGCAGTATTTT; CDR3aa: CASSLRYQPADTQYF